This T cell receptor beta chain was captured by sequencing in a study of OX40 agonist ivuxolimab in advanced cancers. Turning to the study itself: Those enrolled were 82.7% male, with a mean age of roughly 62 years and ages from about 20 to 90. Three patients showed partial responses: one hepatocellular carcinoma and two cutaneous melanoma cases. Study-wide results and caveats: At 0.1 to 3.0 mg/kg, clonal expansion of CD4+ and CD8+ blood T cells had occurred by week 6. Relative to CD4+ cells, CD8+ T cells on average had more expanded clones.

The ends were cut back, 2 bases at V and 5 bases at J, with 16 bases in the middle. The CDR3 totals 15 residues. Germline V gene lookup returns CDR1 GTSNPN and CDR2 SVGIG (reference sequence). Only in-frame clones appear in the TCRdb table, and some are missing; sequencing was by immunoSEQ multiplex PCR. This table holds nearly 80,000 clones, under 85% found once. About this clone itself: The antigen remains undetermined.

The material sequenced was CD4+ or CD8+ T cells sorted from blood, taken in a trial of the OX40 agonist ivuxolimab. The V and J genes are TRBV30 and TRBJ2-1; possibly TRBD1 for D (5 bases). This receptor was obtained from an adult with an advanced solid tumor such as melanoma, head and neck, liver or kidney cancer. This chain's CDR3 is CAWSPLRGGDNEQFF. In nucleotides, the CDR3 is TGTGCCTGGAGTCCTCTTAGGGGTGGAGACAATGAGCAGTTCTTC.